This TCR beta chain was captured in a study of blood T cell repertoires in COVID-19. Study summary: Sites in the United States, Italy and Spain provided acute and convalescent COVID-19 samples. PBMCs, B-cell-depleted T cells, or T cells provided the cDNA or gDNA that made up the material.

Original methodology: Amplification from reference gene primers served as the basis for estimated nucleated cell counts. Method: immunoSEQ multiplex PCR; TCRdb's copy keeps in-frame clones and lacks some. That table supplies the V and J calls and clone size; D and trimming were determined from the DNA. The repertoire holds tens of thousands of clones, about 88% seen once, with roughly 13% in the top ten. V dropped 4 bases and J dropped 1; count of bases not matched to a gene: 7. Germline CDR1 is SGHNT and CDR2 is YYREEE (reference sequence). CDR3 length: 15 residues. This TCR came from a woman aged 55-70 years with active COVID-19. The source material was peripheral blood. V is TRBV5-4 and J is TRBJ1-2; the match to TRBD1 covers 7 bases. CDR3 bases: TGTGCCAGCAGCCGGGGGACAGCGAATAACTATGGCTACACCTTC. Translated: CASSRGTANNYGYTF.